This T cell receptor beta chain appears in the sequencing data of a study of blood T cell repertoires in COVID-19. V dropped 1 base and J dropped 1 base, with 3 bases sitting between them. Per germline, CDR1 SGHRS and CDR2 YFSETQ. The length of the CDR3 is 13 residues. Data came from immunoSEQ multiplex PCR; TCRdb stores just in-frame clones and leaves some out. The sample holds more than 110,000 clones, just under 90% seen once. What was sequenced was peripheral blood. This sequence was found in an elderly woman with acute or convalescent COVID-19. The rearrangement joins TRBV5-1 to TRBJ1-5; D is unresolved. For the CDR3, the DNA is TGCGCCAGCAGCTTGTCGAGCAATCAGCCCCAGCATTTT. It yields the protein CASSLSSNQPQHF. Using reference TRBV5-1 and TRBJ1-5 for the parts outside the CDR3, the full variable domain is KAGVTQTPRYLIKTRGQQVTLSCSPISGHRSVSWYQQTPGQGLQFLFEYFSETQRNKGNFPGRFSGRQFSNSRSEMNVSTLELGDSALYLCASSLSSNQPQHFGDGTRLSIL.